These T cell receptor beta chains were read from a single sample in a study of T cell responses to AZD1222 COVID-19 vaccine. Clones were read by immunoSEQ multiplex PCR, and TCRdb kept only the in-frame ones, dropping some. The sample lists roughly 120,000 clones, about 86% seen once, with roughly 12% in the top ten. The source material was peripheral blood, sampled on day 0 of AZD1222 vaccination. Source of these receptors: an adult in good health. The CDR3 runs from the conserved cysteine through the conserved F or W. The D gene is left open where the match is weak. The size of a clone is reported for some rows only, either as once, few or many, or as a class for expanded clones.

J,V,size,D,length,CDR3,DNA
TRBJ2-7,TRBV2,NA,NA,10,CASAEYEQYF,TGTGCCAGCGCCGAATACGAGCAGTACTTC
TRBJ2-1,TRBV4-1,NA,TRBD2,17,CASSQEGWTSRNNEQFF,TGCGCCAGCAGCCAAGAGGGGTGGACTAGCAGGAACAATGAGCAGTTCTTC
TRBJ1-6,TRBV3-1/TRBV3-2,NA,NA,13,CASSQGGRSPLHF,TGTGCCAGCAGCCAAGGGGGAAGGTCACCCCTCCACTTT
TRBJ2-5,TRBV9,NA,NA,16,CASSVDPGRAQETQYF,TGTGCCAGCAGCGTCGATCCGGGACGGGCCCAAGAGACCCAGTACTTC
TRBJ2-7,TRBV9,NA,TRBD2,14,CASSVVGGSYEQYF,TGTGCCAGCAGCGTAGTGGGGGGGTCCTACGAGCAGTACTTC
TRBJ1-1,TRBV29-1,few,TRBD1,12,CSGGQGRTEAFF,TGCAGCGGCGGACAGGGGCGCACTGAAGCTTTCTTT
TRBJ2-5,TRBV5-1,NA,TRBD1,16,CASSLPGQGYQETQYF,TGCGCCAGCAGCTTACCGGGACAGGGGTACCAAGAGACCCAGTACTTC
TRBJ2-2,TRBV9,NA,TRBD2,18,CASSERGQREASLGELFF,TGTGCCAGCAGCGAGAGGGGACAGCGGGAGGCCTCACTGGGGGAGCTGTTTTTT
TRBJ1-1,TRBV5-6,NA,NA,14,CASSHPSRALEAFF,TGTGCCAGCAGCCACCCCAGCAGGGCCCTAGAAGCTTTCTTT
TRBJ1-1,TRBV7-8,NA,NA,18,CASSLALGRTEMNTEAFF,TGTGCCAGCAGCTTAGCGCTAGGCCGGACAGAAATGAACACTGAAGCTTTCTTT
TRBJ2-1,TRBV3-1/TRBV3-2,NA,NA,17,CASSQPQLGEGHNEQFF,TGTGCCAGCAGCCAACCACAACTAGGGGAAGGACACAATGAGCAGTTCTTC
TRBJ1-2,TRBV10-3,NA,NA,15,CAISEGSGQIYGYTF,TGTGCCATCAGTGAGGGAAGTGGACAGATCTATGGCTACACCTTC